The present TCR beta chain was sequenced within a study of T cell changes during pregnancy in multiple sclerosis. Clones were sequenced by immunoSEQ multiplex PCR, and TCRdb holds only the in-frame ones, with some missing. The data contain some 36,000 clones, roughly 91% of them seen just once; the ten biggest clones take up 4% to 5%. The length of the CDR3 is 13 residues. The V gene's germline CDR1 is MGHRA and CDR2 YSYEKL. The sample holds one count of this clone. This clonotype was obtained from a female donor in good health, enrolled as a control in a pregnancy study. Sequencing was performed on peripheral blood, taken in the second trimester of pregnancy. V usage is TRBV4-1 and J usage is TRBJ2-5; perhaps TRBD1 as D (5 bases). The DNA end lines up better with TRBJ2-7; the J call may be wrong. The CDR3 nucleotides read TGCGCCAGCAGCCCCTTAGGGGTTGGCGAGCAGTACTTC. Its translation: CASSPLGVGEQYF.